This T cell receptor (beta chain) was identified in a study of blood T cell repertoires in COVID-19. V was pared by 3 bases and J by 2 bases, with 11 bases between. The germline V gene encodes CDR1 LNHNV and CDR2 YYDKDF (reference sequence). The CDR3 is 14 residues long. Assay used: immunoSEQ multiplex PCR; TCRdb lists only in-frame clones, some missing. The table records 65,000 to 85,000 clones, over 75% of them present only once. The genes are TRBV15 and TRBJ2-7; D is possibly TRBD1 (6 bases). The sequence came from a man aged 45 to 65 with acute or convalescent COVID-19. Sequenced sample: peripheral blood. The CDR3 loop reads CATSRERTAYEQYV. The CDR3 bases are TGTGCCACCAGCAGGGAAAGGACAGCCTACGAGCAGTACGTC.